Included here is one TCR beta chain sequence, with context. The antigen is undetermined. The entry originates in a study of blood T cells in healthy people across ages. Study findings and constraints: Diversity of TCR beta per million T cells declined in a roughly linear way with age. A greater number of naive CD4+ cells and higher diversity distinguished long-lived donors from aged donors. As naive T cell percentage varied, TCR beta diversity correlated strongly with it.

The germline gives CDR1 DFQATT, CDR2 SNEGSKA (reference sequence). The V and J ends lost 5 bases and 3 bases respectively, with 14 bases between them. The CDR3 is 13 amino acids. A second PCR of 7 to 11 cycles used a sample-barcoded 5' primer and a J-beta primer mix. Every cDNA molecule carried a tag from a template-switch adaptor bearing 12 random nucleotides. Using its own MiXCR run on the 5' RACE reads, TCRdb lists one record per CDR3 protein. The sample records roughly 570,000 distinct CDR3 sequences, about 26% being singletons. The sequence derives from a woman in her seventies in good health. The specimen was blood. The chain joins TRBV20-1 to TRBJ2-7; perhaps D is TRBD1 or TRBD2 (5 bases each). CDR3 in amino acids: CSAALRGGYEQYF. The CDR3 coding sequence is TGCAGTGCTGCCCTACGGGGCGGCTACGAGCAGTACTTC.